The 20 T cell receptor beta chains below all came from one sample that was sequenced in a study of PD-1 blockade in classical Hodgkin lymphoma. Sequenced by immunoSEQ multiplex PCR; TCRdb stores in-frame clones only, minus some. Of over 50,000 clones in the sample, 70% to 90% are singletons; the top ten hold roughly 8%. Time point indicated: cycle 4 day 1 (C4D1), after less than 7 weeks of nivolumab. Patients all relapsed after autologous stem cell transplantation, and there was variation in brentuximab vedotin exposure. Sequencing used peripheral blood mononuclear cells (PBMCs), obtained before the fourth cycle of nivolumab. Source of these receptors: a human donor with classical Hodgkin lymphoma.

This clone was observed once. The CDR3 sequence is CASSLTLQGSSYEQYF. The DNA for the CDR3 is TGTGCCAGCAGTTTAACATTACAGGGAAGCTCCTACGAGCAGTACTTC. The chain employs TRBV27 and TRBJ2-7, with D possibly TRBD1 on 6 matching bases. V was clipped by 2 bases and J by 0 bases, with 14 bases between them. Germline V CDR1 and CDR2: MNHEY, SMNVEV (reference sequence). The CDR3 sequence is 16 residues long.

This clone has just one count. The chain combines TRBV6-5 with TRBJ1-4, with D possibly TRBD1 on 5 matching bases. The V end was cut by 6 bases, the J end by 3 bases, with 11 bases between. Per the germline V gene, CDR1 is MNHEY and CDR2 is SVGAGI. CDR3 size: 14 residues. For the CDR3, the DNA is TGTGCCAGCAGACGAGCGGGGGCTAATGAAAAACTGTTTTTT. It specifies CASRRAGANEKLFF.

The chain joins TRBV5-1 to TRBJ2-2; perhaps TRBD2 as D (6 bases). CDR1 and CDR2 (germline): SGHRS, YFSETQ. The CDR3 totals 15 residues. Trimming cost V 0 bases and J 4 bases, with 10 bases left between them. CDR3: CASSLESRGTGELFF. The CDR3 nucleotides read TGCGCCAGCAGCTTGGAATCGCGGGGCACCGGGGAGCTGTTTTTT.

V and J are TRBV6-1 and TRBJ2-5; D possibly corresponds to TRBD1 (5 bases). The CDR3 contains 14 residues. Germline CDR1 MNHNS, CDR2 SASEGT. The ends were cut back, 5 bases at V and 2 bases at J, with 12 bases in the middle. The CDR3 nucleotides read TGTGCCAGCAGTTCCGGAAGGGGACAAGAGACCCAGTACTTC. Translated: CASSSGRGQETQYF.

The chain recombines TRBV19 with TRBJ2-3; 13 bases line up with TRBD2. V trimming: 11 bases; J trimming: 0 bases; junction bases outside the gene matches: 14. The germline V gene encodes CDR1 LNHDA and CDR2 SQIVND (reference sequence). The CDR3 is made up of 18 amino acids. CDR3 residues: CASRGGLAGPASTDTQYF. The CDR3 region has the DNA TGTGCCTCGAGGGGGGGACTAGCGGGGCCGGCGAGCACAGATACGCAGTATTTT.

The table lists this clone with a count of one. This chain uses TRBV5-1 with TRBJ1-4, with D uncertain. The CDR3 is 15 residues long. Per germline, CDR1 SGHRS and CDR2 YFSETQ. The V and J ends lost 4 bases and 5 bases respectively, with 15 bases between them. CDR3: CASSQSQPSNEKLFF. CDR3 bases: TGCGCCAGCAGCCAAAGCCAACCCTCGAATGAAAAACTGTTTTTT.

The chain employs TRBV5-1 and TRBJ2-2; no reliable D call. This CDR3 is 15 amino acids long. CDR1 SGHRS and CDR2 YFSETQ come from the germline V gene. The V end was cut by 0 bases, the J end by 1 base, with 7 bases between. The CDR3: CASSLASLNTGELFF. The DNA of the CDR3 is TGCGCCAGCAGCTTGGCCAGCCTGAACACCGGGGAGCTGTTTTTT.

The rearrangement joins TRBV11-1 to TRBJ2-1, with 8 bases fitting TRBD2. Trimming at V came to 5 bases and at J to 9 bases, leaving 15 bases not matched to a gene. The germline V gene encodes CDR1 SGHAT and CDR2 FQDESV (reference sequence). This CDR3 has 16 amino acids. DNA of the CDR3: TGTGCCAGCAGCCCTAATGTGGGACTAGGGGCGAGTGAGCAGTTCTTC. It codes for CASSPNVGLGASEQFF.

The V call is TRBV6-6, the J call TRBJ1-2; 11 bases fit TRBD1. This CDR3 contains 16 residues. Germline V gene lookup returns CDR1 MNHNY and CDR2 SVGAGI (reference sequence). The ends lost 2 bases at V and 8 bases at J; junction bases unmatched: 10. DNA for the CDR3: TGTGCCAGCAGTTACCCAGCCGGACAGGGGGCGGAAGGCTACACCTTC. Encoded protein: CASSYPAGQGAEGYTF.

The chain couples TRBV30 to TRBJ2-5, with a tentative D call TRBD2 (5 bases). The length of the CDR3 is 12 residues. Trimming took 4 bases from V and 2 from J, leaving 8 bases between them. CDR1 and CDR2 from the germline V gene are GTSNPN and SVGIG (reference sequence). As DNA, the CDR3 is TGTGCCTGGACGTCGGGACAAGAGACCCAGTACTTC. It is translated as CAWTSGQETQYF.

This chain joins TRBV5-1 and TRBJ2-7; D not resolved. CDR1 is SGHRS and CDR2 is YFSETQ in the germline V gene. Trimming pared 0 bases from V and 5 bases from J, leaving 15 bases between. This CDR3 comprises 15 residues. The CDR3 is CASSLVTREVNEQYF. CDR3 bases: TGCGCCAGCAGCTTGGTCACGCGTGAGGTTAACGAGCAGTACTTC.

This clone appeared once. This sequence joins TRBV9 and TRBJ1-1; no clear D gene. CDR3 length equals 14 residues. The germline V gene has CDR1 SGDLS and CDR2 YYNGEE. Trimming pared 2 bases from V and 2 bases from J, leaving 10 bases between. DNA for the CDR3: TGTGCCAGCAGCGTTAATCCACTCAACACTGAAGCTTTCTTT. Translating it yields CASSVNPLNTEAFF.

This rearrangement joins TRBV29-1 to TRBJ2-7, with a tentative D call TRBD2 (5 bases). This CDR3 spans 13 amino acids. V lost 7 bases and J 3 bases, leaving 16 bases between the germline ends. Germline assignment: CDR1 SQVTM and CDR2 ANQGSEA. CDR3 coding DNA: TGCAGCGCCTCTGCGGGTAGCCACTACGAGCAGTACTTC. Protein: CSASAGSHYEQYF.

The CDR3 loop is CASSQGSRFNEKLFF. The CDR3 DNA reads TGTGCCAGCAGCCAAGGCTCCCGGTTTAATGAAAAACTGTTTTTT. V usage is TRBV14 and J usage is TRBJ1-4; D is undetermined. Germline values: CDR1 SGHDN, CDR2 FVKESK. The CDR3 is 15 residues long. Trimming shortened V by 1 base and J by 4 bases, and 10 bases separated the two germline ends.

CDR3 in amino acids: CASSVGTGKYGYTF. The DNA for the CDR3 is TGTGCCAGCAGCGTGGGGACAGGGAAGTATGGCTACACCTTC. The rearrangement joins TRBV28 to TRBJ1-2; 9 bases are shared with TRBD1. Germline CDR1 and CDR2: MDHEN and SYDVKM. The CDR3 runs 14 residues. Unmatched junction bases numbered 7, after V lost 6 bases and J lost 5 bases.

This clone has a handful of counts. The chain combines TRBV5-1 with TRBJ2-1, with D possibly matching TRBD2 (6 bases). Deletions cut 3 bases from V and 5 bases from J, with 12 bases between. This CDR3 has 14 residues. Germline assignment: CDR1 SGHRS and CDR2 YFSETQ. The CDR3, as DNA: TGCGCCAGCAGCTCCCCGGGAGACAACAATGAGCAGTTCTTC. This translates into CASSSPGDNNEQFF.

The chain employs TRBV2 and TRBJ2-7; the match to TRBD1 covers 9 bases. Germline V gene sequence: CDR1 SNHLY, CDR2 FYNNEI. This CDR3 is built from 15 residues. Germline trimming cut 6 bases from V and 5 bases from J; bases unmatched to any gene: 11. CDR3 region: CASRDTGTGWDEQYF. The CDR3 DNA is TGTGCCAGCAGGGACACCGGGACAGGGTGGGACGAGCAGTACTTC.

V gene TRBV9 combines with J gene TRBJ1-6, with a weak D call TRBD1 (5 bases). Between the trimmed V and J ends, which lost 4 bases and 8 bases, there was a span of 16 bases. CDR1 is SGDLS and CDR2 is YYNGEE in the germline V gene. CDR3 length: 15 amino acids. Here the CDR3 DNA reads TGTGCCAGCAGCTCCAGTCAGGGTGGGTATTCACCCCTCCACTTT. Its translation: CASSSSQGGYSPLHF.

The table lists this clone with a few counts. The CDR3 protein is CASSDRAGADKDTQYF. The DNA for the CDR3 is TGCGCCAGCAGTGATAGAGCGGGGGCTGATAAAGATACGCAGTATTTT. The V call is TRBV10-2, the J call TRBJ2-3; 8 bases are shared with TRBD2. Per germline, CDR1 WSHSY and CDR2 SAAADI. The CDR3 consists of 16 residues. V dropped 3 bases and J dropped 5; count of bases not matched to a gene: 10.

This chain links TRBV7-2 with TRBJ1-1; 8 positions agree with TRBD1. Looked up from germline, CDR1 is SGHTA and CDR2 is FQGNSA. Trimming at V came to 5 bases and at J to 1 base, leaving 9 bases not matched to a gene. The CDR3 contains 16 residues. The CDR3 is CASSPSWTGTNTEAFF. CDR3 coding DNA: TGTGCCAGCAGCCCTTCCTGGACAGGGACGAACACTGAAGCTTTCTTT.